This T cell receptor (beta chain) was obtained from a study of technical replicates of blood from a few donors. J lost 1 base, V lost 6 bases, and 4 bases had no gene match. CDR1 and CDR2 (germline): MNHEY, SMNVEV (reference sequence). The CDR3 spans 14 residues. Data came from immunoSEQ multiplex PCR; TCRdb stores just in-frame clones and leaves some out. The sample lists 66,000 or so clones; around 87% were seen once. This clone was detected only once. Input material: PBMCs. The source is a human donor in good health. Some clones in this sample may be carry-over from other donors' samples. V gene TRBV27 combines with J gene TRBJ2-7; TRBD1 matches 9 bases. DNA for the CDR3: TGTGCCAGCAGGCCGGGACAGGGTTCCTACGAGCAGTACTTC. The encoded protein is CASRPGQGSYEQYF.